The present TCR beta chain was sequenced within a study of vaccination and CD4 T cells after COVID-19. Across the whole study: With a range of 35 to 161, the median interval from diagnosis to drawing post-COVID samples was approximately 91 days. Stimulation of cells relied on overlapping spike peptides derived from SARS-CoV-2, HCoV-NL63, HCoV-OC43 and HCoV-229E. Study-wide points: The appearance of a median approximately 85% of reactive clones in convalescent patients occurred only post-vaccination.

This CDR3 comprises 15 residues. CDR1 and CDR2 (germline): DFQATT, SNEGSKA (reference sequence). V dropped 4 bases and J dropped 2 bases, with 16 bases sitting between them. Sequence data for DNA of cultured CD4+ T cells were generated by the Oncomine TCR Beta short-read assay. DNA came from CD4+ T cells after culture. TCRdb re-derived calls from the PCR reads in MiXCR, one entry per CDR3 protein. The data contain 10,000 or so distinct CDR3 sequences, 32% of them singletons. As to treatment: approximately nine-day PBMC culture with coronavirus spike peptide pools or control peptides (ViraFEST assay). In its sample, this clonotype was seen a few times. As yet, its antigen is unknown.

The V gene is TRBV20-1, the J gene TRBJ2-3; D tentatively fits TRBD1 or TRBD2 (5 bases each). The receptor's source is a human donor who had recovered from COVID-19. The sample consisted of CD4+ T cells from blood, cultured in vitro, taken after SARS-CoV-2 vaccination. CDR3 nucleotide sequence: TGCAGTGCTATCCGCCAGAGGGGCCTCACAGATACGCAGTATTTT. Translating it yields CSAIRQRGLTDTQYF.